These 2 T cell receptor beta chains were all obtained from the same sample, sequenced in a study of cytotoxic CD8 clonotypes in ibrutinib-treated CLL. Only in-frame clones appear in the TCRdb table, and some are missing; sequencing was by immunoSEQ multiplex PCR. Of about 140,000 clones listed, roughly 77% were seen once; the top ten hold approximately 27%. Sequenced material: PBMCs, taken after 12 months of ibrutinib treatment. The source of these receptors is a human donor with chronic lymphocytic leukemia.

J is TRBJ2-3 and V is TRBV27; D unclear. V shed 6 bases and J shed 5 bases, with 9 bases lying between them. The CDR3 is 12 residues long. Germline-derived CDR1 and CDR2 are MNHEY and SMNVEV (reference sequence). In DNA form, the CDR3 reads TGTGCCAGCAGCCGCTTTCAAGATACGCAGTATTTT. Amino acids: CASSRFQDTQYF.

V is TRBV7-2 and J is TRBJ1-2; 7 bases align to TRBD1. The CDR3 covers 14 residues. The V and J ends lost 3 bases and 7 bases, in that order; junction bases with no gene match: 8. The germline V gene encodes CDR1 SGHTA and CDR2 FQGNSA. CDR3 region: CASSLLQGVGGYTF. In DNA form, the CDR3 reads TGTGCCAGCAGCTTGCTGCAGGGGGTAGGTGGCTACACCTTC.